These 14 T cell receptor beta chains share one sample of origin, sequenced in a study of Tregs in tolerant kidney transplant recipients. Sequenced by immunoSEQ multiplex PCR; TCRdb stores in-frame clones only, minus some. Recorded for this sample: 5,800 or so clones. Recipients received nonmyeloablative bone marrow transplants from related graft donors, with transient mixed chimerism. Sequencing was performed on CD4+ T cells from blood (PBMCs), taken 6 months after the transplant. These receptors all stem from a human patient who received a combined kidney and bone marrow transplant. Part of the T cell pool may stem from the graft donor.

Points on this clone: With the read ending 3 residues before the CDR3 end, the germline J gene is used to fill in that end. The gene calls are TRBV6-4 and TRBJ2-2, with D perhaps matching TRBD2 (5 bases). Trimming pared 7 bases from V and 2 bases from J, leaving 11 bases between. The CDR3 extends over 14 amino acids. Per germline, CDR1 MRHNA and CDR2 SNTAGT. The CDR3 loop reads CASKAGLNTGELFF. The sequenced part of the CDR3 DNA is TGTGCCAGCAAGGCGGGTCTCAACACCGGGGAG.

About this clone: The read halts 3 residues ahead of the CDR3 end, with the missing end drawn from the germline J gene. The V and J genes are TRBV28 and TRBJ1-1, with TRBD1 matching over 9 bases. Germline CDR1 MDHEN, CDR2 SYDVKM. J lost 1 base, V lost 3 bases, and 9 bases had no gene match. CDR3 length: 17 residues. CDR3 in amino acids: CASSFLGQGRPNTEAFF. The sequenced part of the CDR3 DNA is TGTGCCAGCAGTTTCCTCGGACAGGGGCGACCGAACACTGAA.

Details on this clone: Read data end 3 residues before the CDR3 end; the end is taken from the germline J gene. The chain uses TRBV14 and TRBJ2-7; D perhaps matches TRBD1 (6 bases). Germline CDR1 is SGHDN and CDR2 is FVKESK. This CDR3 has 16 residues. V was cut by 0 bases and J by 0 bases, with 12 bases left in between. The CDR3 region is CASSQESRTVSYEQYF. The DNA read from the CDR3 is TGTGCCAGCAGCCAAGAAAGCAGGACAGTCTCCTACGAG.

Worth noting for this clone: The CDR3 end is not reached by the read, which stops 3 residues before it; the germline J gene fills it in. This sequence joins TRBV5-1 and TRBJ2-4; 12 bases fit TRBD2. V shed 2 bases and J 7 bases; nucleotides not matched to a gene: 10. The germline gives CDR1 SGHRS, CDR2 YFSETQ. The CDR3 is 17 amino acids. CDR3 DNA (partial): TGCGCCAGCAGCTTCGAACTAGCGGGAGGTCCGAGGAACATT. Protein: CASSFELAGGPRNI. The full CDR3 sequence reads CASSFELAGGPRNIQYF.

For this clone: Coverage ceases 3 residues before the CDR3 finishes, and the germline J gene fills in the end. V gene TRBV7-8 combines with J gene TRBJ2-7; 7 nucleotides agree with TRBD2. The V gene's germline CDR1 is SGHVS and CDR2 FQNEAQ. This CDR3 is built from 15 residues. J gave up 4 bases and V 5 bases, and 11 bases lay outside the gene matches. The CDR3 sequence: CASSPRDYVGYEQYF. CDR3 DNA (partial): TGTGCCAGCAGCCCCCGGGACTATGTGGGTTACGAG.

In the case of this clone: The CDR3 extends 3 residues past the end of the read, so its final part is completed from the germline J gene. This sequence joins TRBV18 and TRBJ1-5; D gene ambiguous. CDR1 and CDR2 (germline): KGHSH, LQKENI. The CDR3 extends over 13 amino acids. V lost 5 bases and J 8 bases, leaving 13 bases between the germline ends. Here the CDR3 reads CASSESEIEPQHF. CDR3 bases read: TGTGCCAGCTCAGAGTCAGAGATCGAGCCC.

This clone counts as medium-sized by frequency. The missing CDR3 end, 3 residues past where the read stops, is filled in from the germline J gene. The rearrangement links TRBV20-1 to TRBJ2-1; D might be TRBD2 (6 bases). The CDR3 extends over 15 amino acids. Germline CDR1 is DFQATT and CDR2 is SNEGSKA (reference sequence). V lost 4 bases and J 4 bases, leaving 17 bases between the germline ends. The CDR3 sequence is CSATTGTPGYNEQFF. The covered CDR3 bases are TGCAGTGCTACTACCGGGACTCCCGGTTACAATGAG.

As to this clone: The CDR3 goes on 3 residues after the read ends, and that part is filled in from the germline J gene. This chain connects TRBV28 to TRBJ1-1, with D possibly TRBD1 on 6 matching bases. The CDR3 contains 14 residues. V was shortened by 5 bases and J by 4 bases, with 14 bases between the two germline ends. Germline V gene data show CDR1 as MDHEN and CDR2 as SYDVKM. The covered CDR3 bases are TGTGCCAGCAGTCAGATAACAGGGTCCACTGAA. As protein: CASSQITGSTE. The CDR3 in its entirety is CASSQITGSTEAFF.

With regard to this clone: The read comes to an end 3 residues before the CDR3 does, leaving the germline J gene to fill in the end. The chain employs TRBV20-1 and TRBJ1-1; weak D call: TRBD1 (6 bases). This CDR3 is built from 11 residues. The germline CDR1 and CDR2 sequences are DFQATT and SNEGSKA (reference sequence). CDR3 bases read: TGCAGTGCTAAAGGGGGGGGGCTG. Protein product: CSAKGGGL. In full, the CDR3 is CSAKGGGLAFF.

CDR3 region: CASSLYSRENEKLFF. The DNA read from the CDR3 is TGTGCCAGCAGTCTATATTCCAGGGAAAATGAAAAA. The rearrangement links TRBV12-3 or TRBV12-4 to TRBJ1-4; D is possibly TRBD1 (5 bases). The CDR3 goes on 3 residues after the read ends, and that part is filled in from the germline J gene. The CDR3 extends over 15 amino acids. V lost 5 bases and J lost 5, with 15 bases in between.

By frequency, this clone is medium-sized. The read is 3 residues too short to cover the CDR3 end, so that end is filled in from the germline J gene. The rearrangement links TRBV20-1 to TRBJ2-3, with 11 bases matching TRBD2. There are 18 residues in the CDR3. Germline V CDR1 and CDR2: DFQATT, SNEGSKA (reference sequence). The V gene end was trimmed by 1 base and the J gene end by 4 bases; junction bases not matched to a gene: 13. Incomplete CDR3 DNA: TGCAGTGCTAGAGGCTTGAGACTAGCGGGAAAGGTTGCAGATACG. Protein product: CSARGLRLAGKVADT. The full CDR3 sequence reads CSARGLRLAGKVADTQYF.

Comments on this clone: The read stops 3 residues short of the end of the CDR3; the missing end is completed from the germline J gene. The chain links TRBV3-1 (or the pseudogene TRBV3-2) to TRBJ2-5; D is uncertain. V was cut by 1 base and J by 7 bases, with 7 bases left in between. This CDR3 is 12 amino acids long. From germline, CDR1 is LGHDT and CDR2 YNNKEL (reference sequence). The CDR3 reads CASSQALRTQYF. The CDR3 DNA, read in part, is TGTGCCAGCAGCCAAGCTCTCCGGACC.

Remarks on this clone: Read data end 3 residues before the CDR3 end; the end is taken from the germline J gene. J is TRBJ1-1 and V is TRBV14, with D unclear. V lost 3 bases, J lost 5 bases, and 7 bases lay in between. The CDR3 spans 12 residues. Germline loops: CDR1 SGHDN, CDR2 FVKESK. CDR3 sequence reads: CASSHAQTEAFF. The covered CDR3 bases are TGTGCCAGCAGCCACGCACAAACTGAA.

Its frequency marks this clone as medium-sized (0.01 to 0.1%). The read comes to an end 3 residues before the CDR3 does, leaving the germline J gene to fill in the end. The rearrangement links TRBV24-1 to TRBJ1-4, with a weak D call TRBD1 (6 bases). Germline assignment: CDR1 KGHDR and CDR2 SFDVKD. The CDR3 runs to 17 residues. The V gene lost 5 bases and the J gene lost 2 bases, with 17 bases spanning the gap. CDR3 in amino acids: CATSGEAGRGTNEKLFF. CDR3 DNA, as far as it was read: TGTGCCACCAGTGGTGAGGCAGGGAGGGGGACTAATGAAAAA.